A single sample is the source of the 29 T cell receptor beta chains below, sequenced in a study of tumor-infiltrating lymphocytes in primary liver carcinoma. RNA isolated from unsorted whole blood supplied the blood RNA, with germline DNA also extracted. Starting material of roughly 550 ng total RNA yielded TCR beta cDNA via a constant-region primer. Libraries covering TCR beta were generated through three nested multiplex PCR rounds (using a slightly modified ARM-PCR). The opening two PCR rounds, around 10 cycles each, paired TRBV1-TRBV30 forward primers with a C-beta reverse primer. TCRdb reprocessed the multiplex PCR reads via MiXCR and lists one record per CDR3 protein. The sample holds about 200,000 distinct CDR3 sequences, less than 75% seen once. The source material was peripheral blood. Receptor source: a woman aged 55-70 years with primary liver carcinoma and hepatitis B virus infection.

Comment on this clonotype: It may be a read error: a sequence one base away is much more abundant. The rearrangement joins TRBV5-1 to TRBJ2-5; 14 positions match TRBD2. Germline CDR1 is SGHRS and CDR2 is YFSETQ. The CDR3 runs to 15 residues. CDR3 in DNA: TGCGCCAGCGGGACTAGCGGGAGTTTAGGAGAGACCCACTACTTC. It yields the protein CASGTSGSLGETHYF.

On this clonotype itself: A read error may be the cause here, since a much bigger clone is one base away. This chain links TRBV6-1 with TRBJ2-6; D perhaps matches TRBD2 (6 bases). The CDR3 totals 16 residues. CDR1 and CDR2 from the germline V gene are MNHNS and SASEGT. CDR3: CASANPAGSVANVLTF. For the CDR3, the DNA is TGTGCCAGCGCCAACCCAGCGGGCTCTGTGGCCAACGTCCTGACTTTC.

The chain employs TRBV28 and TRBJ2-1; tentatively, D is TRBD2 (6 bases). This CDR3 has 14 amino acids. V lost 3 bases, J lost 2 bases, and 8 bases lay in between. Germline CDR1 MDHEN, CDR2 SYDVKM. CDR3 coding DNA: TGTGCCAGCAGTTTTCGGGAGCCCTACAATGAGCAGTTCTTC. Amino acid sequence: CASSFREPYNEQFF.

Turning to this clonotype: Since a much larger clone is just one base distant, this may be a read error. V usage is TRBV5-4 and J usage is TRBJ2-1, with D unresolved. Germline CDR1 SGHNT, CDR2 YYREEE (reference sequence). This CDR3 has 11 residues. CDR3 DNA: TGTGCCAACAGCCTAGACTATGAGCAGTTCTTC. This gives the protein CANSLDYEQFF.

This chain joins TRBV6-1 and TRBJ2-3, with a weak D call TRBD1 (5 bases). Per germline, CDR1 MNHNS and CDR2 SASEGT. The CDR3 has 15 residues. V lost 5 bases and J lost 3, with 15 bases in between. The CDR3 loop reads CASSTGPGATDTQYF. The CDR3, as DNA: TGTGCCAGCAGTACCGGGCCTGGGGCAACAGATACGCAGTATTTT.

About this clonotype itself: A junction boundary mismatches the germline segment, possibly from a read error. This chain uses TRBV6-5 with TRBJ1-2, with D uncertain. The germline gives CDR1 MNHEY, CDR2 SVGAGI. The CDR3 consists of 15 residues. The CDR3 protein is CASSQVTGVAGGYAF. CDR3 bases: TGTGCCAGCAGCCAAGTAACTGGGGTAGCAGGAGGCTATGCCTTC.

Of note for this clonotype: A single base separates this from a much larger clone, so it may be a read error. This CDR3 is missing its conserved last phenylalanine or tryptophan, likely due to a read error. This sequence joins TRBV29-1 and TRBJ2-1, with 7 bases fitting TRBD2. Germline V gene sequence: CDR1 SQVTM, CDR2 ANQGSEA. This CDR3 comprises 14 residues. Trimming at V came to 5 bases and at J to 3 bases, leaving 7 bases not matched to a gene. CDR3 nucleotide sequence: TGCAGCGTTCTACCCCAGCGGGGCTACAATGAGCAGTTCCTC. As protein: CSVLPQRGYNEQFL.

At least ten counts were recorded for this clonotype. The CDR3 loop reads CASSPGAGAPDTQYF. The DNA for the CDR3 is TGCGCCAGCAGCCCCGGCGCGGGAGCTCCAGATACGCAGTATTTT. The rearrangement links TRBV5-1 to TRBJ2-3; 7 positions agree with TRBD2. V was clipped by 4 bases and J by 4 bases; unmatched bases: 9. CDR3 size: 15 residues. From germline, CDR1 is SGHRS and CDR2 YFSETQ.

This clonotype has only a few counts. The CDR3 reads CASSSSSVLSYNEQFF. As DNA, the CDR3 is TGTGCCAGCAGCTCCTCCTCTGTCCTCTCCTACAATGAGCAGTTCTTC. The rearrangement joins TRBV11-1 to TRBJ2-1; D not resolved. This CDR3 is built from 16 residues. The germline gives CDR1 SGHAT, CDR2 FQDESV (reference sequence). With 4 bases removed from V and 0 bases from J, the gap between germline ends came to 13 bases.

Comment on this clonotype: Relative to the germline gene, one junction end is altered; a read error may explain this. The chain is built from TRBV4-1 and TRBJ1-3, with D perhaps matching TRBD1 (6 bases). From germline, CDR1 is MGHRA and CDR2 YSYEKL. This CDR3 has 17 residues. The CDR3 region has the DNA TGCGCCAGCAGCCAACTAAGGACAGCAGGTTCTGGGAACACCATATATTTT. Translating it yields CASSQLRTAGSGNTIYF.

Concerning this clonotype itself: The junction shows a germline mismatch at one end, possibly a read error. The chain couples TRBV11-2 to TRBJ1-5, with D perhaps matching TRBD1 (6 bases). The CDR3 covers 13 residues. Germline V gives CDR1 SGHAT, CDR2 FQNNGV. The DNA of the CDR3 is TGTGTCAGCAGCGCGACAGGCAACCAGCCCCAGCATTTT. Its translation is CVSSATGNQPQHF.

V and J are TRBV7-3 and TRBJ2-2, with D possibly being TRBD2 (6 bases). CDR1 SGHTA and CDR2 FQGTGA come from the germline V gene. The V end was cut by 2 bases, the J end by 0 bases, with 7 bases between. The CDR3 covers 15 residues. CDR3 protein: CASSLLATNTGELFF. The DNA of the CDR3 is TGTGCCAGCAGCTTACTAGCGACGAACACCGGGGAGCTGTTTTTT.

Points on this clonotype: A single base separates this from a much larger clone, so it may be a read error. The rearrangement uses TRBV12-5 and TRBJ2-7; 11 bases match TRBD1. The CDR3 totals 15 residues. Germline CDR1 is LGHNT and CDR2 is FRNRAP. CDR3: CASGLPQDRGHEHYF. In DNA, the CDR3 is TGTGCTAGTGGTTTGCCTCAGGACAGGGGGCACGAGCACTACTTC.

The V gene is TRBV9, the J gene TRBJ2-5; the match to TRBD2 covers 7 bases. The ends lost 4 bases at V and 5 bases at J; junction bases unmatched: 8. The CDR3 extends over 14 amino acids. CDR1 and CDR2 from the germline V gene are SGDLS and YYNGEE. The CDR3 is CASSPGRARETQYF. CDR3 DNA: TGTGCCAGCAGCCCGGGGAGGGCTCGGGAGACCCAGTACTTC.

This clonotype was detected a few times. This chain links TRBV30 with TRBJ2-1, with D maybe TRBD1 (5 bases). The V gene lost 2 bases and the J gene lost 4 bases, with 12 bases spanning the gap. The CDR3 extends over 14 amino acids. Germline V gene lookup returns CDR1 GTSNPN and CDR2 SVGIG (reference sequence). The CDR3 protein is CAWSRGFEYNEQFF. In nucleotides, the CDR3 is TGTGCCTGGAGTAGGGGCTTCGAGTACAATGAGCAGTTCTTC.

With regard to this clonotype: The conserved phenylalanine or tryptophan is not found at the CDR3 terminus, so this likely reflects a read error. This rearrangement joins TRBV11-2 to TRBJ2-7; possibly TRBD1 or TRBD2 for D (5 bases each). With 10 bases removed from V and 2 bases from J, the gap between germline ends came to 21 bases. The CDR3 covers 15 residues. Germline-derived CDR1 and CDR2 are SGHAT and FQNNGV. Written as DNA, the CDR3 is TGTGCCAACTGCTTAGGTGGGGACGGGGCCTACGAGCAGTACTAC. Its translation: CANCLGGDGAYEQYY.

This clonotype was seen repeatedly, ten times or more. The chain joins TRBV6-1 to TRBJ1-5, with TRBD1 as a possible D gene (5 bases). From germline, CDR1 is MNHNS and CDR2 SASEGT. V was cut by 7 bases and J by 6 bases, with 19 bases left in between. This CDR3 contains 15 residues. The CDR3 region is CASTGGAAASQPQHF. As DNA, the CDR3 is TGTGCCAGCACGGGAGGGGCGGCGGCAAGTCAGCCCCAGCATTTT.

This clonotype was observed a single time. This may arise from a read error, as a much more abundant clone is one base away. This chain links TRBV12-3 or TRBV12-4 with TRBJ1-6, with D possibly matching TRBD1 (6 bases). Trimming pared 10 bases from V and 6 bases from J, leaving 16 bases between. The CDR3 extends over 14 amino acids. The CDR3 sequence: CAIRYRVGNSPLHF. The CDR3 DNA sequence: TGTGCCATCAGATACAGGGTTGGTAATTCACCCCTCCACTTT.

Note on this clonotype: The missing conserved phenylalanine or tryptophan at the end of this CDR3 makes a read error likely. The chain recombines TRBV6-5 with TRBJ2-5; TRBD1 or TRBD2 may be the D gene (5 bases each). The CDR3 spans 15 residues. Germline CDR1 MNHEY, CDR2 SVGAGI. CDR3: CASSFRDGSQETQYL. The CDR3 bases are TGTGCCAGTAGTTTCCGGGACGGATCACAAGAGACCCAGTACTTA.

The chain recombines TRBV5-1 with TRBJ2-5; D not resolved. This CDR3 comprises 12 residues. Germline CDR1 SGHRS, CDR2 YFSETQ. V gave up 5 bases and J gave up 0 bases, with 5 bases separating them. CDR3 DNA sequence: TGCGCCAGCAGGCAGTACCAAGAGACCCAGTACTTC. Protein sequence: CASRQYQETQYF.

This clonotype appeared a single time. J is TRBJ2-3 and V is TRBV6-5; perhaps TRBD2 as D (5 bases). The CDR3 is made up of 14 amino acids. The germline V gene has CDR1 MNHEY and CDR2 SVGAGI. Deletions cut 7 bases from V and 6 bases from J, with 17 bases between. CDR3 nucleotides: TGTGCCAGCATCAGATTGCCGGGGTCGGATACGCAGTATTTT. It codes for CASIRLPGSDTQYF.

This rearrangement joins TRBV7-9 to TRBJ2-3, with 8 positions matching TRBD2. This CDR3 has 14 amino acids. V shed 3 bases and J 6 bases; nucleotides not matched to a gene: 5. Looked up from germline, CDR1 is SEHNR and CDR2 is FQNEAQ (reference sequence). For the CDR3, the DNA is TGTGCCAGCAGCTTTGCGGGAGGTTCGGATACGCAGTATTTT. This translates into CASSFAGGSDTQYF.

Many counts were recorded for this clonotype. The chain is built from TRBV6-5 and TRBJ1-4; 7 bases align to TRBD1. The CDR3 contains 15 residues. With V trimmed by 5 bases and J by 5 bases, 8 bases remained unmatched. Germline lookup yields CDR1 MNHEY and CDR2 SVGAGI. The CDR3 loop reads CASSDRTGVNEKLFF. The CDR3, as DNA: TGTGCCAGCAGTGACAGGACAGGCGTCAATGAAAAACTGTTTTTT.

In the case of this clonotype: A much larger clonotype is one base distant, so this may be a read error. The V call is TRBV5-1, the J call TRBJ2-1, with unresolved D. This CDR3 region has 13 residues. Trimming shortened V by 0 bases and J by 9 bases, and 10 bases separated the two germline ends. CDR1 is SGHRS and CDR2 is YFSETQ in the germline V gene. CDR3 sequence reads: CASSLGGNSEQFF. The CDR3 DNA follows: TGCGCCAGCAGCTTGGGCGGAAACAGTGAGCAGTTCTTC.

Worth noting for this clonotype: Mismatch with germline at one junction end may stem from a read error. The genes are TRBV11-2 and TRBJ2-3; D is ambiguous. Germline values: CDR1 SGHAT, CDR2 FQNNGV. CDR3 length equals 13 residues. The CDR3 bases are TGTGTCAGCAGCTTAGATCGGTGGGATACGCAGTATTTT. This sequence encodes CVSSLDRWDTQYF. The whole variable domain, filled in from reference TRBV11-2 and TRBJ2-3, reads EAGVAQSPRYKIIEKRQSVAFWCNPISGHATLYWYQQILGQGPKLLIQFQNNGVVDDSQLPKDRFSAERLKGVDSTLKIQPAKLEDSAVYLCVSSLDRWDTQYFGPGTRLTVL.

This clonotype was recorded at least ten times. V is TRBV6-6 and J is TRBJ2-7; 8 nucleotides line up with TRBD1. This CDR3 region has 14 residues. Germline assignment: CDR1 MNHNY and CDR2 SVGAGI (reference sequence). The ends lost 4 bases at V and 3 bases at J; junction bases unmatched: 5. CDR3 bases: TGTGCCAGCAGTTCCGAGACAGGGGTCTACGAGCAGTACTTC. This encodes CASSSETGVYEQYF.

Ten or more counts support this clonotype. The V call is TRBV5-6, the J call TRBJ2-2, with D tentatively TRBD1 (5 bases). Per germline, CDR1 SGHDT and CDR2 YYEEEE. Trimming pared 1 base from V and 3 bases from J, leaving 16 bases between. This CDR3 has 17 residues. The CDR3 here is CASSLLQAQGHTGELFF. The CDR3 DNA sequence: TGTGCCAGCAGCTTGCTCCAAGCCCAGGGCCACACCGGGGAGCTGTTTTTT.

This clonotype was recorded only once. This may come from a read error, since a much larger clone is one base off. V gene TRBV7-9 combines with J gene TRBJ1-5; no reliable D call. In germline, CDR1 is SEHNR, CDR2 FQNEAQ (reference sequence). CDR3 length: 14 residues. In DNA, the CDR3 is TGTGCCAGCAGCTTCCCCGGCATTAATCAGCCCCGGCATTTT. Residues: CASSFPGINQPRHF.

Concerning this clonotype: The CDR3 does not close with the conserved phenylalanine or tryptophan, likely indicating a read error. The chain recombines TRBV29-1 with TRBJ2-3; D possibly corresponds to TRBD1 (6 bases). The CDR3 is 12 amino acids. CDR1 SQVTM and CDR2 ANQGSEA come from the germline V gene. The ends were cut back, 4 bases at V and 9 bases at J, with 14 bases in the middle. CDR3 in DNA: TGCAGCGTTGGAGTTTATCAGGGGACGCAGTATTAT. Translating gives CSVGVYQGTQYY.